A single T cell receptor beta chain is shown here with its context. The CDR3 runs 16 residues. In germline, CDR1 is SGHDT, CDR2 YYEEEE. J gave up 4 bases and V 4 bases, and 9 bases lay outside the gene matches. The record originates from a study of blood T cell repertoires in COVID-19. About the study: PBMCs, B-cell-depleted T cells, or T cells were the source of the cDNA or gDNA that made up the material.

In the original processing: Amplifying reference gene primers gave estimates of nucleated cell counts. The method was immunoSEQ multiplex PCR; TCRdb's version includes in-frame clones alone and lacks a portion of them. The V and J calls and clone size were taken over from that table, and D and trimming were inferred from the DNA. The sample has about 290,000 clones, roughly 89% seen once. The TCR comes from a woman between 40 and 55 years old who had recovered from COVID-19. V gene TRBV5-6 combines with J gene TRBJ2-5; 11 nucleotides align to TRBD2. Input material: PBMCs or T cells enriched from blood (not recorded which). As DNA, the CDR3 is TGTGCCAGCAGCCCAGTAGCGGGAGGGCCCATAGAGACCCAGTACTTC. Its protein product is CASSPVAGGPIETQYF.